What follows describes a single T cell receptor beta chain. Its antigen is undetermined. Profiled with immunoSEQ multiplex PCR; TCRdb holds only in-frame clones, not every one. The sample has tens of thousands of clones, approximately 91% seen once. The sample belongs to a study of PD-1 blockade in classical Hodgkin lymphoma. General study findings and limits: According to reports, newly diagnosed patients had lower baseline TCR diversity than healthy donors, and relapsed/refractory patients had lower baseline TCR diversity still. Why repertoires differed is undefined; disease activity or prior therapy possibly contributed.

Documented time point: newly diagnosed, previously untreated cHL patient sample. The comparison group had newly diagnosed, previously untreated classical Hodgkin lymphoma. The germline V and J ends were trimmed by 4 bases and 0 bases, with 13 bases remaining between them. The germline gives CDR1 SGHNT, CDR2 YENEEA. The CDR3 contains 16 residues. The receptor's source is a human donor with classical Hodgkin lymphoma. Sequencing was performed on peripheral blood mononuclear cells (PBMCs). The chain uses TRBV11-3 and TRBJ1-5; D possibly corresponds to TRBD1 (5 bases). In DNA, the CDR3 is TGTGCCAGCAGCTCCGGGGGAGACTTTAGCAATCAGCCCCAGCATTTT. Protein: CASSSGGDFSNQPQHF.